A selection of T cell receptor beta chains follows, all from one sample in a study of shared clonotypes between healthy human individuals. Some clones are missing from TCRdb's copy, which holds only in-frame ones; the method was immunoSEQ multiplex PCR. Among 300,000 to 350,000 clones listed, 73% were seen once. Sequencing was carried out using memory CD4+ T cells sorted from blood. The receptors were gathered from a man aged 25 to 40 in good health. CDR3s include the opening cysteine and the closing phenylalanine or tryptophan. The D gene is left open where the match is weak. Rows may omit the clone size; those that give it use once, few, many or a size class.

CDR3 protein: CASSWGDRGNTEAFF; CDR3 DNA: TGCGCCAGCAGCTGGGGCGATAGGGGGAACACTGAAGCTTTCTTT; D gene: -; J gene: TRBJ1-1; clone size: -; V gene: TRBV10-1; CDR3 length: 15
CDR3 protein: CASSRGLAGGQETQYF; CDR3 DNA: TGTGCCAGCAGCCGGGGACTAGCGGGAGGACAAGAGACCCAGTACTTC; D gene: TRBD2; J gene: TRBJ2-5; clone size: few; V gene: TRBV6-6; CDR3 length: 16
CDR3 protein: CASSERDRRYGYTF; CDR3 DNA: TGTGCCAGCAGTGAACGTGACAGAAGGTATGGCTACACCTTC; D gene: -; J gene: TRBJ1-2; clone size: few; V gene: TRBV2; CDR3 length: 14
CDR3 protein: CASSFRRTNEKLFF; CDR3 DNA: TGTGCCAGCAGTTTTCGGAGGACTAATGAAAAACTGTTTTTT; D gene: -; J gene: TRBJ1-4; clone size: -; V gene: TRBV27; CDR3 length: 14
CDR3 protein: CASSESLGSYEQYF; CDR3 DNA: TGCGCCAGCAGTGAGTCCCTGGGCTCCTACGAGCAGTACTTC; D gene: -; J gene: TRBJ2-7; clone size: -; V gene: TRBV10-1; CDR3 length: 14
CDR3 protein: CASSRLGGGLAYNEQFF; CDR3 DNA: TGTGCCAGCAGCCGTTTGGGCGGCGGACTAGCCTACAATGAGCAGTTCTTC; D gene: TRBD2; J gene: TRBJ2-1; clone size: -; V gene: TRBV11-2; CDR3 length: 17
CDR3 protein: CASSKTGANNEQFF; CDR3 DNA: TGTGCCAGCAGCAAGACAGGGGCCAACAATGAGCAGTTCTTC; D gene: TRBD1; J gene: TRBJ2-1; clone size: -; V gene: TRBV7-3; CDR3 length: 14
CDR3 protein: CASSLEGLGLGTGELFF; CDR3 DNA: TGCGCCAGCAGCTTGGAAGGCCTCGGACTGGGCACCGGGGAGCTGTTTTTT; D gene: -; J gene: TRBJ2-2; clone size: -; V gene: TRBV5-1; CDR3 length: 17
CDR3 protein: CASSIGKGAGGYGYTF; CDR3 DNA: TGTGCCAGTAGTATTGGAAAGGGGGCAGGCGGCTATGGCTACACCTTC; D gene: TRBD1; J gene: TRBJ1-2; clone size: -; V gene: TRBV19; CDR3 length: 16
CDR3 protein: CASSQDGGNYGYTF; CDR3 DNA: TGTGCCAGCAGCCAAGATGGGGGTAACTATGGCTACACCTTC; D gene: -; J gene: TRBJ1-2; clone size: -; V gene: TRBV4-2; CDR3 length: 14
CDR3 protein: CSAQGGPEQYF; CDR3 DNA: TGCAGTGCTCAGGGAGGGCCCGAGCAGTACTTC; D gene: TRBD2; J gene: TRBJ2-7; clone size: -; V gene: TRBV20-1; CDR3 length: 11
CDR3 protein: CASSFVRLAAPFADTQYF; CDR3 DNA: TGTGCCAGCAGTTTCGTCCGACTAGCGGCTCCGTTTGCAGATACGCAGTATTTT; D gene: TRBD2; J gene: TRBJ2-3; clone size: -; V gene: TRBV27; CDR3 length: 18
CDR3 protein: CASSLGGYIAEAFF; CDR3 DNA: TGTGCCAGCAGCTTAGGAGGGTACATCGCTGAAGCTTTCTTT; D gene: -; J gene: TRBJ1-1; clone size: -; V gene: TRBV7-9; CDR3 length: 14
CDR3 protein: CASSPGGIRNEQFF; CDR3 DNA: TGTGCCAGCAGCCCCGGGGGGATCCGCAATGAGCAGTTCTTC; D gene: TRBD2; J gene: TRBJ2-1; clone size: -; V gene: TRBV2; CDR3 length: 14
CDR3 protein: CASSAMRVNNEQFF; CDR3 DNA: TGTGCCAGCAGCGCAATGAGGGTCAACAATGAGCAGTTCTTC; D gene: -; J gene: TRBJ2-1; clone size: -; V gene: TRBV16; CDR3 length: 14
CDR3 protein: CAISGNRDLGYEQYF; CDR3 DNA: TGTGCCATCAGTGGAAACCGGGACTTGGGGTACGAGCAGTACTTC; D gene: -; J gene: TRBJ2-7; clone size: -; V gene: TRBV10-3; CDR3 length: 15
CDR3 protein: CAWTVGFRNEQFF; CDR3 DNA: TGTGCCTGGACAGTTGGATTTCGCAATGAGCAGTTCTTC; D gene: -; J gene: TRBJ2-1; clone size: -; V gene: TRBV30; CDR3 length: 13
CDR3 protein: CASRWTGTRNSEQYF; CDR3 DNA: TGTGCCAGCAGGTGGACCGGGACTCGCAACTCCGAGCAGTACTTC; D gene: -; J gene: TRBJ2-7; clone size: -; V gene: TRBV11-2; CDR3 length: 15
CDR3 protein: CASSLAAQRSGEAFF; CDR3 DNA: TGCGCCAGCAGCTTGGCCGCACAGCGAAGTGGAGAAGCTTTCTTT; D gene: -; J gene: TRBJ1-1; clone size: -; V gene: TRBV5-1; CDR3 length: 15
CDR3 protein: CASSLGTNYGYTF; CDR3 DNA: TGTGCCAGCAGTTTAGGCACTAACTATGGCTACACCTTC; D gene: -; J gene: TRBJ1-2; clone size: few; V gene: TRBV28; CDR3 length: 13
CDR3 protein: CASSSSDYTQYF; CDR3 DNA: TGTGCCAGCAGCTCTAGCGATTATACGCAGTATTTT; D gene: -; J gene: TRBJ2-3; clone size: -; V gene: TRBV7-2; CDR3 length: 12
CDR3 protein: CASSFGQGPIYEQYF; CDR3 DNA: TGTGCCAGCAGTTTCGGACAGGGACCCATATACGAGCAGTACTTC; D gene: TRBD1; J gene: TRBJ2-7; clone size: -; V gene: TRBV6-6; CDR3 length: 15